This TCR beta chain was retrieved from a study of response to subunit inactivated influenza vaccine. Findings and caveats of the study: Authors suggested each seasonal flu vaccination may recruit only limited numbers of new T cells.

TCRdb reprocessed the RT-PCR reads with MiXCR, giving one entry per CDR3 protein. Of more than 150,000 distinct CDR3 sequences listed, roughly 10% are singletons. CDR1 is SGHRS, CDR2 YFSETQ, per germline. The CDR3 spans 13 residues. The V end lost 0 bases, the J end lost 5 bases, and 8 bases lay between the germline ends. A remark on this clonotype: The antigen is not known.

The rearrangement joins TRBV5-1 to TRBJ2-5; D is perhaps TRBD2 (5 bases). The sample consisted of CD8+ T cells sorted from PBMCs, taken about 24 months after vaccination. This receptor was obtained from a man between 45 and 75 years old who received an inactivated influenza vaccine. CDR3 nucleotides: TGCGCCAGCAGCTTGGGGAGGTCGGAGACCCAGTACTTC. Translating gives CASSLGRSETQYF.